Sequencing of this T cell receptor (beta chain) was carried out in a study of shared clonotypes between healthy human individuals. Overall study: Each donor's CD4 naive and CD4 memory cells filled three plates apiece, CD8 naive two, and CD8 memory one.

The study ran the assay at deep level. The table came from immunoSEQ multiplex PCR; TCRdb's copy has only in-frame clones and leaves some out. The sample contains about 2,100,000 clones, about 92% of which appear only once. CDR1 is SEHNR and CDR2 is FQNEAQ in the germline V gene (reference sequence). The V end was cut by 6 bases, the J end by 5 bases, with 5 bases between. The CDR3 spans 11 residues. Naive CD8 populations comprised CD45RO-negative cells positively selected for CCR7, excluding terminally differentiated effector memory CD45RA+ cells. Donors had no recently reported acute infections or vaccinations and were HIV-negative. Remarks on this clone: What it recognizes is unknown.

Findings and limits, study-wide: Non-shared clonotypes had lower generation probabilities than those shared by all four donors.

Sequencing was carried out using naive CD8+ T cells from PBMCs. The sequence came from a young man in good health. Some clones in this sample may be carry-over from other donors' samples. The V and J genes are TRBV7-9 and TRBJ2-1; no firm D call. The CDR3 region is CASSDHNEQFF. CDR3 sequence (DNA): TGTGCCAGCAGTGACCACAATGAGCAGTTCTTC.